This TCR beta chain appears in the sequencing data of a study of T-cell reconstitution after alpha-beta-depleted transplantation in children. This clonotype appeared a few times. During its preparation, the TCRbeta library received unique molecular identifiers. Each CDR3 protein gets one entry after TCRdb re-called the PCR reads with MiXCR. The profile covers about 500,000 distinct CDR3 sequences, with less than 35% appearing a single time and 2% to 3% taken by the ten largest. Germline V gene data show CDR1 as DFQATT and CDR2 as SNEGSKA (reference sequence). The length of the CDR3 is 13 residues. The V end lost 5 bases, the J end lost 4 bases, and 14 bases lay between the germline ends.

The sequence was collected from a human donor who donated a stem cell graft to a child with aplastic anemia. The J gene is TRBJ1-1, the V gene TRBV20-1, with D tentatively TRBD1 (6 bases). The sequences come from PBMCs from the stem cell graft donor, collected from the stem cell graft. CDR3 nucleotide sequence: TGCAGTGCTCGGATGGACAGTTTCACTGAAGCTTTCTTT. Amino acids: CSARMDSFTEAFF.